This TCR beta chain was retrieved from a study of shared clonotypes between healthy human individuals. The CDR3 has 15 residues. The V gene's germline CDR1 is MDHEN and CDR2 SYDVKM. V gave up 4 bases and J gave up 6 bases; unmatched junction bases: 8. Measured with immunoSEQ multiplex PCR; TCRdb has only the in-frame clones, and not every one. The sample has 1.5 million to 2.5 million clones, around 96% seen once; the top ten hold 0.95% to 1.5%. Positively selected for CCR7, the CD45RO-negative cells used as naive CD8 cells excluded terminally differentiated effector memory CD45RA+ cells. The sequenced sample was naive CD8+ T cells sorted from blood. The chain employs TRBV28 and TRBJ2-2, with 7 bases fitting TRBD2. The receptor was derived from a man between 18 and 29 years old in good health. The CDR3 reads CASSSPRLASGELFF. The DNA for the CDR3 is TGTGCCAGCAGTTCTCCCCGACTAGCATCCGGGGAGCTGTTTTTT.